The subject of this entry is one T cell receptor (beta chain). This clone was picked up one time. Its cognate antigen has yet to be identified. The sample holds no much larger clone one base away, and base qualities are not on file. This sample is part of a study of blood T cell dynamics during melanoma immunotherapy (TCRdb year 2020). Regarding the research as a whole: All patients had metastatic melanoma and were given first-line pembrolizumab or nivolumab plus ipilimumab as standard of care in the United Kingdom. To find early correlates of response, peripheral T cell receptor repertoires were profiled in metastatic melanoma patients before and after one cycle of checkpoint inhibitor therapy. The training cohort consisted of consecutive patients, while an additional independent group of patients from the same centre was pooled to form an external validation set.

The CDR3 holds 14 amino acids from the cysteine to the phenylalanine. The only DNA kept is the CDR3, 42 bases in frame from the first base. Via the germline V gene, CDR1 is MGHDK and CDR2 SYGVNS. At the junction V is shortened by 0 bases and J by 5 bases, with 10 bases in between. What the authors observed across the whole study: Whether the T cell clones behind the repertoire changes were melanoma-specific or instead reflected general immune activation was something the study could not determine. The relatively small sample size was acknowledged as something that could potentially limit how far the results can be generalized. Unlike progressors, patients who went on to achieve disease control showed a bifurcated reorganization of the PBMC repertoire at W3, with either increased clonality or increased diversity.

The sample's time point label is to be understood as: pre-treatment baseline. Blood was sampled before treatment (T0) and at week 3 (W3), after the first cycle of checkpoint blockade. Except for two patients with rapid clinical progression, response was assessed 12 weeks after the first infusion by RECIST 1.1; disease control meant complete response, partial response or stable disease. Patients with prior systemic cancer treatment, concomitant immunosuppressant therapy or synchronous other active malignancies were excluded. Both bulk PBMC and plasma cell-free DNA were sequenced for TCR beta so that circulating cells and T cell turnover could be tracked. PBMC were isolated from blood with Lymphoprep and SepMate tubes, followed by red cell lysis. DNA from PBMC and sorted T cell subsets was extracted with QIAamp DNA Blood Mini kits. For every bulk PBMC sample, a fixed 350 ng of DNA was loaded. The immunoSEQ TCRb Assay kit was used according to manufacturer instructions to amplify TCR beta CDR3 sequences from genomic DNA. The KAPA Library Quantification Kit for Illumina platforms was used to quantify pooled libraries by qPCR. Sequencing of the pooled libraries was done on an Illumina NextSeq 500, with clustering at about 0.55-1.2 pM. On the study's bioinformatics: TCR data were analyzed with immunoSEQ ANALYZER and the R LymphoSeq package. A rearrangement efficiency score was calculated as productive divided by the sum of productive and non-productive CDR3 sequences. Clonality was assessed using the Gini coefficient and diversity using the Renyi index at alpha=1, with pairwise comparisons between timepoints within each patient. In LymphoSeq, clonal relatedness was computed using an edit distance of 3, and repertoire similarity was computed using the Bhattacharyya coefficient. To classify response, a linear discriminant analysis based on week-3 changes in clonality and diversity was built using the R MASS and caret packages. Held by TCRdb, this immuneACCESS table contains in-frame sequences only and omits some clones. Under half of the omission traces to an unresolved V gene where checked; the cause of the rest is unknown. Clonal size and the V and J genes are those of that table, whereas D and trimming came from the DNA. Across this sample there are a few thousand clones, with 87% seen only once. The ten most abundant clones make up 3.3% of the sample.

This receptor chain uses TRBV25-1 and TRBJ2-5, with the identity of the D gene unclear. The specimen comprised blood, sampled from a patient treated with checkpoint blockade. The receptor was derived from a human donor with melanoma. This receptor carries the CDR3 CASSEYGLGETQYF. The nucleotide sequence reads as follows: TGTGCCAGCAGTGAATATGGTTTAGGGGAGACCCAGTACTTC. The variable domain in full, with residues beyond the CDR3 obtained from the reference TRBV25-1 and TRBJ2-5 genes, is EADIYQTPRYLVIGTGKKITLECSQTMGHDKMYWYQQDPGMELHLIHYSYGVNSTEKGDLSSESTVSRIRTEHFPLTLESARPSHTSQYLCASSEYGLGETQYFGPGTRLLVL.